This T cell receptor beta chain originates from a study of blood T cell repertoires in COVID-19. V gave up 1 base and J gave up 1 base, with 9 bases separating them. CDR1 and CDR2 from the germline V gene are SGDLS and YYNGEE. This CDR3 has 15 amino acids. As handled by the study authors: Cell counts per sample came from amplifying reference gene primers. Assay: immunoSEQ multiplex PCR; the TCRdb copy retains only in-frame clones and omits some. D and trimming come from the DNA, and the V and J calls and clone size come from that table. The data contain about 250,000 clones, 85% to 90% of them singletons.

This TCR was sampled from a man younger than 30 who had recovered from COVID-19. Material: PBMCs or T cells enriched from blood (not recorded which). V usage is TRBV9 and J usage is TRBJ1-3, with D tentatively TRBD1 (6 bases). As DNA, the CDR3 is TGTGCCAGCAGCGTACAGGGGATTTCTGGAAACACCATATATTTT. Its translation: CASSVQGISGNTIYF.